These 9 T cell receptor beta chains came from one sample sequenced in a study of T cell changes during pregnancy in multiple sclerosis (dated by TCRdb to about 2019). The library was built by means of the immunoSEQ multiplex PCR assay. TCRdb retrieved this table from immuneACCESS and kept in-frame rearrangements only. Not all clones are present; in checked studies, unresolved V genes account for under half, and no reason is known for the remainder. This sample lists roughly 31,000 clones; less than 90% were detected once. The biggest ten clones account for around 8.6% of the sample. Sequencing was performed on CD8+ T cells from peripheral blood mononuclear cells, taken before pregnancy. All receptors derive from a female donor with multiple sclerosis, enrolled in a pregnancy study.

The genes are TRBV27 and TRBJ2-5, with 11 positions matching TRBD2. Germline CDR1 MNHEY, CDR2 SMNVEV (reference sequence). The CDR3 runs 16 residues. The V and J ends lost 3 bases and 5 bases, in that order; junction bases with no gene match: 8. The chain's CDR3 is CASSFRRLAGRETQYF. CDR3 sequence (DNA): TGTGCCAGCAGTTTCAGGAGACTAGCGGGGAGGGAGACCCAGTACTTC.

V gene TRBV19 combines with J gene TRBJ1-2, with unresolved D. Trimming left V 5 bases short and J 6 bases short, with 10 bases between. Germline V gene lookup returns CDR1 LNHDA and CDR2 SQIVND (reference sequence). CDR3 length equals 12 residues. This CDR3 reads CASSPVEDGYTF. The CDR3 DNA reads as TGTGCCAGTAGTCCCGTGGAGGATGGCTACACCTTC.

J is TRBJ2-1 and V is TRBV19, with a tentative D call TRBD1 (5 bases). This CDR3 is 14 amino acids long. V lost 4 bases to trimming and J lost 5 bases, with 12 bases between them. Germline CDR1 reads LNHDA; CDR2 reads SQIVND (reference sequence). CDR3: CASSKSRGNNEQFF. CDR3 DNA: TGTGCCAGTAGTAAGAGTAGGGGAAACAATGAGCAGTTCTTC.

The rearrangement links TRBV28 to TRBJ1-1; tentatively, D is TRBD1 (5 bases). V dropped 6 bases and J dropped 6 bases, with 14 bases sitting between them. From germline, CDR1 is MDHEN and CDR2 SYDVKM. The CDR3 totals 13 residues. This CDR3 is CASRDTARPEAFF. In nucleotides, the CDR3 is TGTGCCAGCAGGGACACGGCCCGGCCTGAAGCTTTCTTT.

CDR3 sequence reads: CASSLGRGSYEQYF. CDR3 sequence (DNA): TGTGCCAGCAGCTTAGGCCGGGGAAGCTACGAGCAGTACTTC. The rearrangement joins TRBV13 to TRBJ2-7, with a weak D call TRBD2 (5 bases). With 0 bases removed from V and 3 bases from J, the gap between germline ends came to 9 bases. Looked up from germline, CDR1 is PRHDT and CDR2 is FYEKMQ (reference sequence). The CDR3 consists of 14 residues.

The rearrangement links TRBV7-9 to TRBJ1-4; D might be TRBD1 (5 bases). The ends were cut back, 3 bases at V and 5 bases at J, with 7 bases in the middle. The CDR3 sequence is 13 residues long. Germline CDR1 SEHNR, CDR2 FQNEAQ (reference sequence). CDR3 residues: CASSLTENEKLFF. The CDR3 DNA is TGTGCCAGCAGCTTGACAGAGAATGAAAAACTGTTTTTT. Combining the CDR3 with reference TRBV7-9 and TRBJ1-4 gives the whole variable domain DTGVSQNPRHKITKRGQNVTFRCDPISEHNRLYWYRQTLGQGPEFLTYFQNEAQLEKSRLLSDRFSAERPKGSFSTLEIQRTEQGDSAMYLCASSLTENEKLFFGSGTQLSVL.

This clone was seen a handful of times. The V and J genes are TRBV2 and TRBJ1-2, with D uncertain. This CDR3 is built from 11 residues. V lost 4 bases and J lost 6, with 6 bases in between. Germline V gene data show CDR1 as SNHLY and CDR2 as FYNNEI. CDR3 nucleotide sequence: TGTGCCAGCAGTGGGCAGGATGGCTACACCTTC. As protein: CASSGQDGYTF.

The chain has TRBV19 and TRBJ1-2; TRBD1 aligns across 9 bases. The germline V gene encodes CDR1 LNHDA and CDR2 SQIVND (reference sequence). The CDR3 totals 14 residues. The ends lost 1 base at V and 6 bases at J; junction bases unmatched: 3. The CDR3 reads CASSIARTGDGYTF. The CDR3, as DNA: TGTGCCAGTAGTATAGCGAGGACAGGGGATGGCTACACCTTC.

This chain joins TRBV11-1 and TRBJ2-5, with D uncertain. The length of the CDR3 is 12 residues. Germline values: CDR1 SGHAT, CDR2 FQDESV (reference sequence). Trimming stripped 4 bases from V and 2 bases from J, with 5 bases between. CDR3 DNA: TGTGCCAGCAGCTCCTTACAAGAGACCCAGTACTTC. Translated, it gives CASSSLQETQYF. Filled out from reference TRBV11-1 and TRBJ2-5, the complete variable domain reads EAEVAQSPRYKITEKSQAVAFWCDPISGHATLYWYRQILGQGPELLVQFQDESVVDDSQLPKDRFSAERLKGVDSTLKIQPAELGDSAMYLCASSSLQETQYFGPGTRLLVL.